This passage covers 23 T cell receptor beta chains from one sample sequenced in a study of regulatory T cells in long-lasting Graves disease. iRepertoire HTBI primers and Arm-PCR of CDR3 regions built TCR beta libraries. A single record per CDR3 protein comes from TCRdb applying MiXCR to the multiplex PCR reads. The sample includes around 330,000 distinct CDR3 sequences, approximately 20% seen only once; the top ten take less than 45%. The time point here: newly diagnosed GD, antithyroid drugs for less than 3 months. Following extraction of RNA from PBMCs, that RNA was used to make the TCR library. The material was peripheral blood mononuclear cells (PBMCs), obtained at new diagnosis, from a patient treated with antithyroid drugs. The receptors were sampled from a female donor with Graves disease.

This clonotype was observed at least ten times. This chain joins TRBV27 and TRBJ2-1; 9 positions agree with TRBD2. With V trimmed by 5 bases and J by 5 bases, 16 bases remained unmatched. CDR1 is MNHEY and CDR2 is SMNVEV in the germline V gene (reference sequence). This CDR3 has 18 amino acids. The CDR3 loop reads CASSLRPKGLAAHNEQFF. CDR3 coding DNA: TGTGCCAGCAGTCTGAGGCCTAAGGGACTAGCTGCCCACAATGAGCAGTTCTTC.

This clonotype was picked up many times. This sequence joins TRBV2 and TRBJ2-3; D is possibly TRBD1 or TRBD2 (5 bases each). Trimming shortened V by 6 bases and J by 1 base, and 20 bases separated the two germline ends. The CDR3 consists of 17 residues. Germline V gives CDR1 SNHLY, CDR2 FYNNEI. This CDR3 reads CASRITAGTAGTDTQYF. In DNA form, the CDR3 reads TGTGCCAGCAGGATAACCGCCGGGACCGCTGGCACAGATACGCAGTATTTT. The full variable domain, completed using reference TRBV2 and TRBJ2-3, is EPEVTQTPSHQVTQMGQEVILRCVPISNHLYFYWYRQILGQKVEFLVSFYNNEISEKSEIFDDQFSVERPDGSNFTLKIRSTKLEDSAMYFCASRITAGTAGTDTQYFGPGTRLTVL.

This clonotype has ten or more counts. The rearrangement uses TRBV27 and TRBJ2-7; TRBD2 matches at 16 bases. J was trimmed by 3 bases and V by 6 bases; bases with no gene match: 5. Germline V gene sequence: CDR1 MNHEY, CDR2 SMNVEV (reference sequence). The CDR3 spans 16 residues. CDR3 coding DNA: TGTGCCAGCAGCCTCGGGACTAGCGGGAGGGGCTACGAGCAGTACTTC. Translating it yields CASSLGTSGRGYEQYF.

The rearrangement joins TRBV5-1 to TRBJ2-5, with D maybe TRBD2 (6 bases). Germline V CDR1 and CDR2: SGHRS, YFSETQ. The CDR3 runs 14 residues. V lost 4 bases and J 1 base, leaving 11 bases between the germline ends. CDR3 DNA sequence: TGCGCCAGCAGCATGTCCGGGAGCCAAGAGACCCAGTACTTC. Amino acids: CASSMSGSQETQYF. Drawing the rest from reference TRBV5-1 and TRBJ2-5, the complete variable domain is KAGVTQTPRYLIKTRGQQVTLSCSPISGHRSVSWYQQTPGQGLQFLFEYFSETQRNKGNFPGRFSGRQFSNSRSEMNVSTLELGDSALYLCASSMSGSQETQYFGPGTRLLVL.

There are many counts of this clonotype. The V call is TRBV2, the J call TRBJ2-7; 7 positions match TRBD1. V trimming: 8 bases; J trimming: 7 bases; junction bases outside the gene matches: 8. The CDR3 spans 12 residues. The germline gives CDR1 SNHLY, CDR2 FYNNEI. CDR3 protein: CASQKGAGEQYF. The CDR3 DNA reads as TGTGCCAGCCAAAAGGGGGCAGGGGAGCAGTACTTC.

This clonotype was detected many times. The CDR3 DNA is TGTGCCAGCAGTAAGTACAGCGGGGGGCGCTACTCCTACAATGAGCAGTTCTTC. It codes for CASSKYSGGRYSYNEQFF. This sequence joins TRBV28 and TRBJ2-1, with 9 nucleotides matching TRBD2. This CDR3 comprises 18 residues. Germline CDR1 and CDR2: MDHEN and SYDVKM. The ends lost 5 bases at V and 0 bases at J; junction bases unmatched: 11.

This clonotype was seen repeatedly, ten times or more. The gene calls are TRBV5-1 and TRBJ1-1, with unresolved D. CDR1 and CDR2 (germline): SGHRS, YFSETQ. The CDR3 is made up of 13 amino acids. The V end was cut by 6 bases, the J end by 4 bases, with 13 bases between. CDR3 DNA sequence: TGCGCCAGCAAATTGGCGGGAGTCACTGAAGCTTTCTTT. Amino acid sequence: CASKLAGVTEAFF.

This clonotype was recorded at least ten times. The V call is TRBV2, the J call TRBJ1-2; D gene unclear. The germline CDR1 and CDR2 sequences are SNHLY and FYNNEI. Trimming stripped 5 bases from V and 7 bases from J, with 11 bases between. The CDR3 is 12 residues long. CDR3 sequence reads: CASSPDGFGYTF. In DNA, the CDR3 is TGTGCCAGCAGTCCGGACGGGTTTGGCTACACCTTC.

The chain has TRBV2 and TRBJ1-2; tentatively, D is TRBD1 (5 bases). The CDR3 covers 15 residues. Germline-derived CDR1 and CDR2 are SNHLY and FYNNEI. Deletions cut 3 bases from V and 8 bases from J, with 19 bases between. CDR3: CASSELGTGVYGYTF. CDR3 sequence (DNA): TGTGCCAGCAGTGAGCTGGGAACGGGGGTCTACGGCTACACCTTC.

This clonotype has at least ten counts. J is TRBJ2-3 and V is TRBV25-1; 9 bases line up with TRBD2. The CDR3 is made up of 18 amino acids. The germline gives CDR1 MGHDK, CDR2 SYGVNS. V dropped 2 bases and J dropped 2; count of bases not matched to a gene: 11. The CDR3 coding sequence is TGTGCCAGCAGTGAACCGCTGCGGGAGGGGGGGAACACAGATACGCAGTATTTT. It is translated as CASSEPLREGGNTDTQYF.

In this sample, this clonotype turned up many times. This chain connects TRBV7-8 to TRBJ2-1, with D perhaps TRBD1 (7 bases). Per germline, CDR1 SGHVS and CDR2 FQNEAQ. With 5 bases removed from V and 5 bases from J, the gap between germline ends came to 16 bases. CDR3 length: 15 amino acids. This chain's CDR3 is CASSKAGQHNNEQFF. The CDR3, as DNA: TGTGCCAGCAGCAAGGCGGGACAGCACAACAATGAGCAGTTCTTC.

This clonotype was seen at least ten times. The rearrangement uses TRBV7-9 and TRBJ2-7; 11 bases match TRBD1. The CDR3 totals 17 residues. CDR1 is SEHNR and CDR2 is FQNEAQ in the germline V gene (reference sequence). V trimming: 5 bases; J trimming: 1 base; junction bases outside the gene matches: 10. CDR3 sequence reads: CASSRYGDRGFSYEQYF. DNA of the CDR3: TGTGCCAGCAGCCGCTACGGGGACAGGGGGTTTTCCTACGAGCAGTACTTC.

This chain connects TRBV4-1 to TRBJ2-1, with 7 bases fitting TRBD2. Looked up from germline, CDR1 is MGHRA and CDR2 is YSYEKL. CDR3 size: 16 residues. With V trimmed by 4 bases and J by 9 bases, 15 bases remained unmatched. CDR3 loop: CASSRPPSGRVGEQFF. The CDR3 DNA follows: TGCGCCAGCAGCCGACCCCCTAGCGGAAGGGTCGGTGAGCAGTTCTTC.

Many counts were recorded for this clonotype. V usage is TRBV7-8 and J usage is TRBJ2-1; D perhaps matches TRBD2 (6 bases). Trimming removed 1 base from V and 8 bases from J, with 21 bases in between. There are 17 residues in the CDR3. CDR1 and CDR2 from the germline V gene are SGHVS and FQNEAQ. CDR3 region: CASSLVEWGELVDEQFF. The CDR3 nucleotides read TGTGCCAGCAGCTTAGTGGAGTGGGGGGAGTTGGTCGATGAGCAGTTCTTC.

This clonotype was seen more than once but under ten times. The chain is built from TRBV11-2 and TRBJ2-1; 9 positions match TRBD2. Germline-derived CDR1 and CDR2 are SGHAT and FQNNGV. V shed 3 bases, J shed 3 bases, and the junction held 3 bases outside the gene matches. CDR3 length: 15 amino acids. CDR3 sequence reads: CASSFWTSDYNEQFF. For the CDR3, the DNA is TGTGCCAGCAGCTTTTGGACTAGCGACTACAATGAGCAGTTCTTC.

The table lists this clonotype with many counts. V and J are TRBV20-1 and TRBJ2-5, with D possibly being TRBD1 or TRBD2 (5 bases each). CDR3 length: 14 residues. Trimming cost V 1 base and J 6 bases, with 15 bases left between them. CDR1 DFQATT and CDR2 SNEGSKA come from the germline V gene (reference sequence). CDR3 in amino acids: CSARGRQRAQTQYF. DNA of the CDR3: TGCAGTGCTAGAGGAAGACAGAGGGCCCAGACCCAGTACTTC.

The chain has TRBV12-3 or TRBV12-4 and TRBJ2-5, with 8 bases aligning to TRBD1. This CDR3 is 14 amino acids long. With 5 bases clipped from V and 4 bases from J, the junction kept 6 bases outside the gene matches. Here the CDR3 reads CASSTGQVSETQYF. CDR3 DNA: TGTGCCAGCAGTACGGGACAGGTGTCAGAGACCCAGTACTTC.

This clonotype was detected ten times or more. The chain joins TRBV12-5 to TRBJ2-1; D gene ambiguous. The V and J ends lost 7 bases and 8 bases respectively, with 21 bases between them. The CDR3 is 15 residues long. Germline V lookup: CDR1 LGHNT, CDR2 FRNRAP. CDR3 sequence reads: CASAERSSSFHEQFF. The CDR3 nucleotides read TGTGCTAGTGCGGAGAGATCCAGCAGCTTCCATGAGCAGTTCTTC. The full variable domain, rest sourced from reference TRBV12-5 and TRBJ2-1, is DARVTQTPRHKVTEMGQEVTMRCQPILGHNTVFWYRQTMMQGLELLAYFRNRAPLDDSGMPKDRFSAEMPDATLATLKIQPSEPRDSAVYFCASAERSSSFHEQFFGPGTRLTVL.

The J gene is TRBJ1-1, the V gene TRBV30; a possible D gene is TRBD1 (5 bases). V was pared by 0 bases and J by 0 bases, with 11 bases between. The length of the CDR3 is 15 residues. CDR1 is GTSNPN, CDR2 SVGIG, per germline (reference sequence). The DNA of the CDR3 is TGTGCCTGGAGTGTACGGGGACTTATGAACACTGAAGCTTTCTTT. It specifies CAWSVRGLMNTEAFF. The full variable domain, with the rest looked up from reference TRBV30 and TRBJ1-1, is SQTIHQWPATLVQPVGSPLSLECTVEGTSNPNLYWYRQAAGRGLQLLFYSVGIGQISSEVPQNLSASRPQDRQFILSSKKLLLSDSGFYLCAWSVRGLMNTEAFFGQGTRLTVV.

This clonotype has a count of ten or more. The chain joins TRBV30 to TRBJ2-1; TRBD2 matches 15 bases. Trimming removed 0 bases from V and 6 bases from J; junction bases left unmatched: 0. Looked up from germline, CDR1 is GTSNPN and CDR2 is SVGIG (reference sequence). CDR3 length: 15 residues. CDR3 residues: CAWSVGLAGGNEQFF. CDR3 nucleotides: TGTGCCTGGAGTGTGGGACTAGCGGGAGGCAATGAGCAGTTCTTC.

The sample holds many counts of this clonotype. The DNA for the CDR3 is TGTGCCAGCAGTGTCAGGACTAGCTTATACGAGCAGTACTTC. It translates to CASSVRTSLYEQYF. This sequence joins TRBV2 and TRBJ2-7; 8 positions match TRBD2. After removal of 4 bases from V and 4 bases from J, the junction contained 6 bases not matched to a gene. The CDR3 is 14 residues long. CDR1 SNHLY and CDR2 FYNNEI come from the germline V gene.

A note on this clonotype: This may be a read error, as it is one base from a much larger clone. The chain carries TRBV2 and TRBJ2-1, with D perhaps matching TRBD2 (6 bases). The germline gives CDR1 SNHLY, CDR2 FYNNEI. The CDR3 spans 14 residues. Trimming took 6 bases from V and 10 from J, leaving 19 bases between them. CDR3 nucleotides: TGTGCCAGCAGCGTAGGGGAGCGGGCCTACGAGCAGTTCTTC. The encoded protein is CASSVGERAYEQFF.

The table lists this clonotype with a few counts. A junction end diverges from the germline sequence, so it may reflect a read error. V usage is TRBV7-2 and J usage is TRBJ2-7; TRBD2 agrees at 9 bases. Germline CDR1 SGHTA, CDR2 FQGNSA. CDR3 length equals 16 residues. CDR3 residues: CASSFGLAGRFYEHYF. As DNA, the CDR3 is TGTGCCAGCAGCTTTGGGCTAGCGGGACGATTCTACGAGCACTACTTC.